The 14 T cell receptor beta chains reported below all come from one sample, sequenced in a study of CD8+CD57+ T cells in acquired aplastic anemia. Profiling that covered TCR beta VDJ and CDR3 relied on genomic DNA as its template. TCRdb reprocessed the reads with MiXCR, giving one entry per CDR3 protein. The sample holds around 170,000 distinct CDR3 sequences, 50% to 75% seen once. The sequenced sample was sorted CD4+, CD8+, or CD8+CD57+ T cells (not recorded which) from PBMCs. All receptors come from a human donor in good health.

The chain joins TRBV20-1 to TRBJ2-1; weak D call: TRBD2 (5 bases). Per the germline V gene, CDR1 is DFQATT and CDR2 is SNEGSKA (reference sequence). CDR3 length: 13 amino acids. V dropped 2 bases and J dropped 3 bases, with 8 bases sitting between them. CDR3 sequence reads: CSARLTSYNEQFF. The CDR3 DNA reads TGCAGTGCTAGACTAACTAGCTACAATGAGCAGTTCTTC.

This clonotype has more than one count but fewer than ten. The rearrangement uses TRBV27 and TRBJ1-5, with D possibly being TRBD1 (5 bases). Trimming cost V 5 bases and J 4 bases, with 9 bases left between them. This CDR3 has 13 amino acids. Germline V gives CDR1 MNHEY, CDR2 SMNVEV (reference sequence). The CDR3 spells CASSERQNQPQHF. CDR3 DNA sequence: TGTGCCAGCAGTGAGAGACAGAATCAGCCCCAGCATTTT.

The chain is built from TRBV3-1 and TRBJ1-2; TRBD1 matches 10 bases. This CDR3 is built from 15 residues. Trimming removed 2 bases from V and 7 bases from J; junction bases left unmatched: 7. The germline gives CDR1 LGHDT, CDR2 YNNKEL (reference sequence). CDR3 DNA: TGTGCCAGCAGCCAACTCGGGACAGGGGATTTTGGCTACACCTTC. It is translated as CASSQLGTGDFGYTF.

This clonotype appeared once. The rearrangement uses TRBV9 and TRBJ1-2; D may be TRBD1 (5 bases). V lost 3 bases, J lost 7 bases, and 19 bases lay in between. This CDR3 has 15 residues. Per germline, CDR1 SGDLS and CDR2 YYNGEE. CDR3 sequence: CASSAGDAPSFGYTF. CDR3 nucleotides: TGTGCCAGCAGCGCTGGGGACGCACCCTCCTTTGGCTACACCTTC.

This clonotype was seen many times. The rearrangement links TRBV2 to TRBJ2-1; D possibly corresponds to TRBD2 (6 bases). This CDR3 contains 16 residues. V lost 3 bases and J 3 bases, leaving 15 bases between the germline ends. CDR1 is SNHLY and CDR2 is FYNNEI in the germline V gene. For the CDR3, the DNA is TGTGCCAGCAGTGAGCTCGGGAGTCCTTACTACAATGAGCAGTTCTTC. Protein sequence: CASSELGSPYYNEQFF. The full variable domain, in which reference TRBV2 and TRBJ2-1 provide the parts outside the CDR3, is EPEVTQTPSHQVTQMGQEVILRCVPISNHLYFYWYRQILGQKVEFLVSFYNNEISEKSEIFDDQFSVERPDGSNFTLKIRSTKLEDSAMYFCASSELGSPYYNEQFFGPGTRLTVL.

On this clonotype itself: Germline and junction disagree at one end, which may indicate a read error. The V gene is TRBV14, the J gene TRBJ2-2; unclear D gene. This CDR3 is 16 amino acids long. Germline V gene sequence: CDR1 SGHDN, CDR2 FVKESK. The CDR3 loop is CASSQGSRLYTWELFF. Written as DNA, the CDR3 is TGTGCCAGCAGCCAAGGGTCCCGCCTATACACCTGGGAGCTGTTTTTT.

This clonotype was detected ten times or more. This chain links TRBV7-8 with TRBJ1-2; D might be TRBD1 (6 bases). V lost 4 bases to trimming and J lost 6 bases, with 15 bases between them. The CDR3 extends over 14 amino acids. Looked up from germline, CDR1 is SGHVS and CDR2 is FQNEAQ. The CDR3 region has the DNA TGTGCCAGCAGCTCCGCAGGGGTTTACGATGGCTACACCTTC. Protein: CASSSAGVYDGYTF.

Concerning this clonotype: A much bigger clone sits one base away, suggesting this may be a read error. For the CDR3, the DNA is TGTGCCTGGAGTGTAGATCGCAATGAGCGGTTCTTC. Protein: CAWSVDRNERFF. This chain uses TRBV30 with TRBJ2-1, with D unresolved. The CDR3 extends over 12 amino acids. In germline, CDR1 is GTSNPN, CDR2 SVGIG (reference sequence).

The chain combines TRBV9 with TRBJ2-5, with TRBD2 as a possible D gene (5 bases). Per the germline V gene, CDR1 is SGDLS and CDR2 is YYNGEE. V was trimmed by 0 bases and J by 3 bases, leaving 9 bases between them. The CDR3 totals 14 residues. The CDR3 nucleotides read TGTGCCAGCAGCGTAGACCCGCGGGAAGAGACCCAGTACTTC. The encoded protein is CASSVDPREETQYF.

This clonotype was recorded many times. The chain joins TRBV7-8 to TRBJ2-5, with 11 bases fitting TRBD2. The CDR3 totals 16 residues. After removal of 5 bases from V and 5 bases from J, the junction contained 10 bases not matched to a gene. Germline V gene lookup returns CDR1 SGHVS and CDR2 FQNEAQ. The CDR3 protein is CASSVLAGEVLETQYF. CDR3 DNA: TGTGCCAGCAGCGTACTAGCGGGAGAAGTGTTGGAGACCCAGTACTTC. Filled out from reference TRBV7-8 and TRBJ2-5, the complete variable domain reads GAGVSQSPRYKVAKRGQDVALRCDPISGHVSLFWYQQALGQGPEFLTYFQNEAQLDKSGLPSDRFFAERPEGSVSTLKIQRTQQEDSAVYLCASSVLAGEVLETQYFGPGTRLLVL.

The rearrangement links TRBV14 to TRBJ1-3, with D hard to call. Germline assignment: CDR1 SGHDN and CDR2 FVKESK. The CDR3 is 14 residues long. V shed 7 bases and J shed 0 bases, with 10 bases lying between them. CDR3 sequence (DNA): TGTGCCAGCACCGAAACCGGCTCTGGAAACACCATATATTTT. It encodes CASTETGSGNTIYF. Together with reference TRBV14 and TRBJ1-3, the CDR3 gives the full variable domain: EAGVTQFPSHSVIEKGQTVTLRCDPISGHDNLYWYRRVMGKEIKFLLHFVKESKQDESGMPNNRFLAERTGGTYSTLKVQPAELEDSGVYFCASTETGSGNTIYFGEGSWLTVV.

The V and J genes are TRBV10-3 and TRBJ1-5; 8 bases fit TRBD1. This CDR3 is built from 17 residues. The V gene end was trimmed by 2 bases and the J gene end by 4 bases; junction bases not matched to a gene: 10. The germline V gene has CDR1 ENHRY and CDR2 SYGVKD. The CDR3, as DNA: TGTGCCATCAGTGAGGCTACCGACAGGGGTTGGAATCAGCCCCAGCATTTT. Protein: CAISEATDRGWNQPQHF.

The J gene is TRBJ1-2, the V gene TRBV12-3 or TRBV12-4, with D possibly being TRBD1 (5 bases). V was pared by 7 bases and J by 2 bases, with 14 bases between. The CDR3 has 14 residues. The CDR3 DNA is TGTGCCAGCACCCAAGGAGGGGCGAACTATGGCTACACCTTC. Encoded protein: CASTQGGANYGYTF.

The rearrangement uses TRBV12-3 or TRBV12-4 and TRBJ1-2; D not resolved. This CDR3 is 12 amino acids long. Trimming removed 4 bases from V and 7 bases from J, with 10 bases in between. This chain's CDR3 is CASSYGRAGYTF. DNA for the CDR3: TGTGCCAGCAGTTACGGGAGGGCTGGCTACACCTTC.